Given below is one T cell receptor delta chain in context. Its antigen has not been determined. The limits of the CDR3 on the DNA are not certain, so only TCRdb's listed CDR3 is given. The data belong to a study of gamma-delta chains in newborns, infants, children (dated 2019 in TCRdb). At the level of the whole study: In the study title, it is stated that polyclonal expansion of innate gammadelta T cells is driven by microbial exposure immediately after birth. How innate gammadelta T cell populations in human newborns were shaped by microbial exposure immediately after birth was investigated in the study.

TCRdb records Illumina MiSeq as the sequencer. TCRdb reran clone calling on the public reads with CATT; rows sharing one DNA sequence were then combined. The sample has around 11,000 delta-chain clones on record, about 3.5% of them singletons. About 8.1% of the sample goes to the ten largest clones. Counted from cysteine to phenylalanine, this CDR3 has 20 amino acids. This sequence was found in a child who was a newborn, infant or young child, either healthy, febrile or measles-vaccinated (not recorded which). Here the J gene is TRDJ1 and the V gene is not called; TRDD3, the D gene given by the table, was not confirmed from the DNA. Sequenced material: blood. This receptor has the CDR3 CALVGGGNLLGGEYTDKLIF.